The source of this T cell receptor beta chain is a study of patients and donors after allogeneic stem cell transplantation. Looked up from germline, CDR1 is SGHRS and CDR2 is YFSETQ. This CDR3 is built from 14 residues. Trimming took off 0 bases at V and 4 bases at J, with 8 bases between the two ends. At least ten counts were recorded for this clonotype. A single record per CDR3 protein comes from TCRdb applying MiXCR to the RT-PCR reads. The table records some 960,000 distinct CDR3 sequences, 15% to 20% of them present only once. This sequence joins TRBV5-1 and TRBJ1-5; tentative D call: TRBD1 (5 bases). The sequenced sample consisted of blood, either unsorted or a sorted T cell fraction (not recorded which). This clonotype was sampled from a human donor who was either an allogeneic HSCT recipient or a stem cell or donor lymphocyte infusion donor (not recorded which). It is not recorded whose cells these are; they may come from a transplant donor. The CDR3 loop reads CASSLDTGNQPQHF. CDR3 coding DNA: TGCGCCAGCAGCTTGGATACAGGTAATCAGCCCCAGCATTTT.